These 19 T cell receptor beta chains originate from one sample sequenced in a study of cytomegalovirus exposure and HLA in healthy donors. With 60 Vbeta and 13 Jbeta primers, the PCR was carried out. Libraries were prepared by immunoSEQ multiplex PCR; TCRdb keeps only in-frame clonotypes and omits some of them. This sample has roughly 180,000 clones; 84% occur once, and the top ten carry more than 4%. Specimen: PBMCs. The source is a man between 18 and 29 years old in good health and CMV-seronegative.

The chain uses TRBV2 and TRBJ2-5; the match to TRBD1 covers 8 bases. The V segment lost 7 bases and the J segment 0 bases; nucleotides outside the gene matches: 4. The CDR3 is 14 residues long. Germline CDR1 is SNHLY and CDR2 is FYNNEI. CDR3 sequence (DNA): TGTGCCAGCAACGGACAGGGCAACCAAGAGACCCAGTACTTC. This translates into CASNGQGNQETQYF.

The V gene is TRBV10-3, the J gene TRBJ2-2; TRBD2 matches at 12 bases. From germline, CDR1 is ENHRY and CDR2 SYGVKD. With V trimmed by 5 bases and J by 8 bases, 6 bases remained unmatched. The CDR3 has 15 amino acids. CDR3 DNA sequence: TGTGCCATCAGTTCCGAACTAGCGGGAGGAGGGGAGCTGTTTTTT. Amino acids: CAISSELAGGGELFF.

The CDR3 nucleotides read TGTGCCAGCAGCCGTGACAGGGTCGCCGGGGAGCTGTTTTTT. Protein product: CASSRDRVAGELFF. The V gene is TRBV5-4, the J gene TRBJ2-2, with 7 nucleotides matching TRBD1. The trim removed 4 bases at V and 6 bases at J, leaving 6 bases unmatched. This CDR3 has 14 amino acids. Germline lookup yields CDR1 SGHNT and CDR2 YYREEE (reference sequence).

CDR3 in DNA: TGTGCCAGCAGTGCGGTTAGGGGCCTTGTGGACGAGCAGTACTTC. Translating it yields CASSAVRGLVDEQYF. The V and J genes are TRBV6-1 and TRBJ2-7; possibly TRBD1 for D (5 bases). The germline gives CDR1 MNHNS, CDR2 SASEGT. This CDR3 contains 15 residues. Trimming removed 4 bases from V and 5 bases from J, with 18 bases in between.

V and J are TRBV5-1 and TRBJ2-3, with D possibly being TRBD2 (7 bases). Per the germline V gene, CDR1 is SGHRS and CDR2 is YFSETQ. There are 14 residues in the CDR3. Trimming removed 4 bases at V and 2 bases at J, with 11 bases between. This CDR3 reads CASSGGAITDTQYF. For the CDR3, the DNA is TGCGCCAGCAGCGGGGGGGCCATCACAGATACGCAGTATTTT. The full variable domain, its missing parts supplied by reference TRBV5-1 and TRBJ2-3, is KAGVTQTPRYLIKTRGQQVTLSCSPISGHRSVSWYQQTPGQGLQFLFEYFSETQRNKGNFPGRFSGRQFSNSRSEMNVSTLELGDSALYLCASSGGAITDTQYFGPGTRLTVL.

V gene TRBV20-1 combines with J gene TRBJ2-7; D call uncertain. V was shortened by 7 bases and J by 8 bases, with 15 bases between the two germline ends. Germline CDR1 is DFQATT and CDR2 is SNEGSKA (reference sequence). The CDR3 totals 11 residues. The CDR3 loop reads CSVSVTTKQYF. The DNA for the CDR3 is TGCAGTGTTTCGGTAACTACGAAGCAGTACTTC.

The J gene is TRBJ1-6, the V gene TRBV18; D not certain. Trimming took 3 bases from V and 10 from J, leaving 10 bases between them. Germline V gene sequence: CDR1 KGHSH, CDR2 LQKENI. The CDR3 consists of 13 residues. The CDR3 DNA is TGTGCCAGCTCACCGACGGAGATATCACCCCTCCACTTT. The encoded protein is CASSPTEISPLHF. The whole variable domain, filled in from reference TRBV18 and TRBJ1-6, reads NAGVMQNPRHLVRRRGQEARLRCSPMKGHSHVYWYRQLPEEGLKFMVYLQKENIIDESGMPKERFSAEFPKEGPSILRIQQVVRGDSAAYFCASSPTEISPLHFGNGTRLTVT.

CDR3 sequence (DNA): TGTGCCAGCAGAGCGCAGGGAATATATTCACCCCTCCACTTT. Protein: CASRAQGIYSPLHF. V and J are TRBV9 and TRBJ1-6, with D perhaps TRBD1 (5 bases). The CDR3 sequence is 14 residues long. Germline V gives CDR1 SGDLS, CDR2 YYNGEE. Trimming cost V 5 bases and J 8 bases, with 14 bases left between them.

V is TRBV27 and J is TRBJ2-2; TRBD1 aligns across 10 bases. V dropped 4 bases and J dropped 6; count of bases not matched to a gene: 5. CDR3 length: 15 residues. Germline CDR1 reads MNHEY; CDR2 reads SMNVEV (reference sequence). CDR3 protein: CASSSPGTGAGELFF. DNA of the CDR3: TGTGCCAGCAGTTCACCCGGGACAGGGGCCGGGGAGCTGTTTTTT.

The chain employs TRBV5-4 and TRBJ1-1; D is unresolved. V was pared by 4 bases and J by 3 bases, with 16 bases between. This CDR3 has 15 amino acids. Germline V gene sequence: CDR1 SGHNT, CDR2 YYREEE (reference sequence). CDR3 coding DNA: TGTGCCAGCAGCGTGACCGGTGGAGGCGACACTGAAGCTTTCTTT. This codes for CASSVTGGGDTEAFF. Variable domain in full (rest from reference TRBV5-4 and TRBJ1-1): ETGVTQSPTHLIKTRGQQVTLRCSSQSGHNTVSWYQQALGQGPQFIFQYYREEENGRGNFPPRFSGLQFPNYSSELNVNALELDDSALYLCASSVTGGGDTEAFFGQGTRLTVV.

This chain joins TRBV9 and TRBJ2-1, with 12 bases that match TRBD1. CDR3 length: 17 residues. CDR1 SGDLS and CDR2 YYNGEE come from the germline V gene. After removal of 0 bases from V and 10 bases from J, the junction contained 11 bases not matched to a gene. The CDR3 DNA follows: TGTGCCAGCAGCGTAGGAGGAGGGGGACAGGGGGCTAGGGAGCAGTTCTTC. Its protein product is CASSVGGGGQGAREQFF.

This chain joins TRBV10-1 and TRBJ1-2; D uncertain. V shed 3 bases and J shed 4 bases, with 9 bases lying between them. The CDR3 has 13 amino acids. Looked up from germline, CDR1 is WNHNN and CDR2 is SYGVQD (reference sequence). CDR3 nucleotide sequence: TGCGCCAGCAGTGATGGCGGGTCCTATGGCTACACCTTC. Amino acid sequence: CASSDGGSYGYTF.

V usage is TRBV27 and J usage is TRBJ1-4, with D possibly being TRBD1 (5 bases). Between the trimmed V and J ends, which lost 1 base and 4 bases, there was a span of 13 bases. The germline CDR1 and CDR2 sequences are MNHEY and SMNVEV (reference sequence). CDR3 length equals 16 residues. DNA of the CDR3: TGTGCCAGCAGTTTATTTGCCAGGGTCCGTAATGAAAAACTGTTTTTT. It translates to CASSLFARVRNEKLFF.

This clone appeared a few times. CDR3 residues: CASSSGYNSPLHF. As DNA, the CDR3 is TGTGCCAGCAGCTCCGGGTACAATTCACCCCTCCACTTT. This chain joins TRBV5-5 and TRBJ1-6; D unresolved. V gave up 3 bases and J gave up 7 bases, with 8 bases separating them. Germline V gene sequence: CDR1 SGHKS, CDR2 YYEKEE (reference sequence). This CDR3 is built from 13 residues.

The J gene is TRBJ2-1, the V gene TRBV9, with TRBD1 identical over 7 bases. The J segment lost 6 bases and the V segment lost 1 base, leaving 10 bases of the junction unmatched. This CDR3 spans 16 amino acids. Germline assignment: CDR1 SGDLS and CDR2 YYNGEE. The CDR3 spells CASSVRDSGGLNEQFF. CDR3 DNA: TGTGCCAGCAGCGTACGGGACAGCGGAGGCCTCAATGAGCAGTTCTTC. Drawing the rest from reference TRBV9 and TRBJ2-1, the complete variable domain is DSGVTQTPKHLITATGQRVTLRCSPRSGDLSVYWYQQSLDQGLQFLIQYYNGEERAKGNILERFSAQQFPDLHSELNLSSLELGDSALYFCASSVRDSGGLNEQFFGPGTRLTVL.

This clone appeared once. J is TRBJ2-7 and V is TRBV7-2, with D possibly TRBD2 on 6 matching bases. This CDR3 has 18 residues. The V and J ends lost 3 bases and 7 bases respectively, with 28 bases between them. Germline V gene lookup returns CDR1 SGHTA and CDR2 FQGNSA. The chain's CDR3 is CASSFRSLAFFTSWEQYF. Written as DNA, the CDR3 is TGTGCCAGCAGCTTCCGCTCTCTGGCGTTCTTCACTAGCTGGGAGCAGTACTTC.

For the CDR3, the DNA is TGCGCCAGCAGTCATCAAAGGGGGACAGGGGGCTCTTTGAACGGGGAGCTGTTTTTT. It is translated as CASSHQRGTGGSLNGELFF. The chain has TRBV23-1 and TRBJ2-2, with 12 bases identical to TRBD1. TRBV23-1 is known as an ORF, though its function is uncertain. Trimming cost V 3 bases and J 7 bases; bases outside gene matches: 15. There are 19 residues in the CDR3.

The chain combines TRBV18 with TRBJ1-5; 10 bases are a match to TRBD1. Trimming took 4 bases from V and 5 from J; bases not matched to a gene: 5. Germline V gene lookup returns CDR1 KGHSH and CDR2 LQKENI. There are 15 residues in the CDR3. CDR3 bases: TGTGCCAGCTCACTCAATGGACAGGGGGATCAGCCCCAGCATTTT. Encoded protein: CASSLNGQGDQPQHF.

The chain combines TRBV5-8 with TRBJ1-3; TRBD1 matches at 8 bases. Trimming took 0 bases from V and 1 from J; bases not matched to a gene: 3. The CDR3 covers 16 residues. Per germline, CDR1 SGHTS and CDR2 YDEGEE. CDR3 DNA: TGTGCCAGCAGCTTGGTGCACAGGGGGTCTGGAAACACCATATATTTT. This codes for CASSLVHRGSGNTIYF.